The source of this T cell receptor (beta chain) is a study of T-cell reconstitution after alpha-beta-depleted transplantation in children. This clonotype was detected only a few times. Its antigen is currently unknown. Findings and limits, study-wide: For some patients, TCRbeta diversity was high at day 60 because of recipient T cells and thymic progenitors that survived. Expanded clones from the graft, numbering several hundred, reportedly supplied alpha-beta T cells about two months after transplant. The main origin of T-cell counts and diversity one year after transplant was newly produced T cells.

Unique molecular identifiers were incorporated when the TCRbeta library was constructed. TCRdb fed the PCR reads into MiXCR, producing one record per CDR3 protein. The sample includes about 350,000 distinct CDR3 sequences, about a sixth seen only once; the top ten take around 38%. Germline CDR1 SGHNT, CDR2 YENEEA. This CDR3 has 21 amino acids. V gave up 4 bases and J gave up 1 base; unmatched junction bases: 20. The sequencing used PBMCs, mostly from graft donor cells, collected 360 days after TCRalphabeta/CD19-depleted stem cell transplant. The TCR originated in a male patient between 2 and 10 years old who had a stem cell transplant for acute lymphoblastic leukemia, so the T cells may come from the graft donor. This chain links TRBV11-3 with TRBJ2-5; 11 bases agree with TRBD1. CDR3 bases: TGTGCCAGCAGCTCCCTCTGGACAGGGGGCTGGCTAGCGAGTAGCCAAGAGACCCAGTACTTC. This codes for CASSSLWTGGWLASSQETQYF.